The rows below give T cell receptor beta chains drawn from one sample of a study of blood T cell repertoires in COVID-19. Libraries were prepared by immunoSEQ multiplex PCR; TCRdb keeps only in-frame clonotypes and omits some of them. Of some 180,000 clones in the sample, roughly 85% were seen once. The sample was PBMCs or T cells enriched from blood (not recorded which). These receptors all come from a man between 35 and 55 years old who had recovered from COVID-19. Both conserved end residues are part of each CDR3. A D gene is named only where the DNA matches it firmly. Clone size appears in some rows only: once, few, many, or a class for an expanded clone.

D	V	size	J	DNA	CDR3
.	TRBV5-6	.	TRBJ2-7	TGTGCCAGCAGCTTGGGACCAGGCTACGAGCAGTACTTC	CASSLGPGYEQYF
.	TRBV4-1	once	TRBJ1-2	TGCGCCAGCAGCCAAGTTGCGGATTCCTATGGCTACACCTTC	CASSQVADSYGYTF
TRBD1	TRBV3-1/TRBV3-2	few	TRBJ1-1	TGTGCCAGCAGCCAGACAGGGCTTGAAGCTTTCTTT	CASSQTGLEAFF
.	TRBV10-3	.	TRBJ2-2	TGTGCCGTTCGGGGAGTGGTGGACACCGGGGAGCTGTTTTTT	CAVRGVVDTGELFF
.	TRBV28	.	TRBJ2-7	TGTGCCAGCAGTTCGTCCTTTGACAAGTCAGAGCAGTACTTC	CASSSSFDKSEQYF
.	TRBV9	.	TRBJ2-2	TGTGCCAGCAGCGTAGAAGGGGGTAACACCGGGGAGCTGTTTTTT	CASSVEGGNTGELFF
TRBD1	TRBV30	.	TRBJ2-3	TGTGCCTGGGGAAGTACAGGGGGTACGCAGTATTTT	CAWGSTGGTQYF
TRBD2	TRBV29-1	.	TRBJ2-7	TGCAGCGTTGGCGCTAGCGGGAGTGTAGAGCAGTACTTC	CSVGASGSVEQYF
TRBD1	TRBV13	.	TRBJ2-7	TGTGCCAGCAGCTTGGGACAGGGAGCCTACGAGCAGTACTTC	CASSLGQGAYEQYF
.	TRBV7-8	.	TRBJ1-2	TGTGCCAGCAGCTTAGTCCTTGGCGGGGGCCCGGGCTATGGCTACACCTTC	CASSLVLGGGPGYGYTF
.	TRBV28	.	TRBJ1-1	TGTGCCAGCAGTTTGGACAGTAGTTTTGATGAAGCTTTCTTT	CASSLDSSFDEAFF
TRBD1	TRBV11-2	.	TRBJ2-3	TGTGCCGGCAGCTTAGATGGGTTCAGGGGGACCACAGATACGCAGTATTTT	CAGSLDGFRGTTDTQYF
.	TRBV4-1	.	TRBJ2-1	TGCGCCAGCAGCCAGACAAATGAGCAGTTCTTC	CASSQTNEQFF
TRBD1	TRBV5-8	.	TRBJ2-1	TGTGCCAGCAGCCTCGGGACAGCCAGTCCCTACAATGAGCAGTTCTTC	CASSLGTASPYNEQFF
TRBD1	TRBV5-6	.	TRBJ1-1	TGTGCCAGCAGCTCCTCTTGGGACAGAAGCATGAACACTGAAGCTTTCTTT	CASSSSWDRSMNTEAFF
.	TRBV5-1	.	TRBJ1-1	TGCGCCAGCAGAGCAGGGGTAGAACGGTTCTTT	CASRAGVERFF
TRBD2	TRBV5-6	.	TRBJ2-7	TGTGCCAGCAGCATTCCGGGACTAGCGGTTAACGAGCAGTACTTC	CASSIPGLAVNEQYF
TRBD2	TRBV4-1	few	TRBJ2-1	TGCGCCAGCAGCCGCCTCGGACTAGCGGGAGGGCCGAGTGGCTCCTACAATGAGCAGTTCTTC	CASSRLGLAGGPSGSYNEQFF
.	TRBV6-5	.	TRBJ1-1	TGTGCCAGCAGTTACCGATACGAGGCCAGGGGAACTGAAGCTTTCTTT	CASSYRYEARGTEAFF
.	TRBV11-2	.	TRBJ2-3	TGTGCCAGCAGCTTAGGTGGAGACTCTGCAGATACGCAGTATTTT	CASSLGGDSADTQYF
TRBD1	TRBV13	.	TRBJ1-4	TGTGCCAGCAGCAAGGACAGGACTCGAAATGAAAAACTGTTTTTT	CASSKDRTRNEKLFF
TRBD1	TRBV28	.	TRBJ1-6	TGTGCCAGCACCCCGTCGGGACAGGGGAATTCACCCCTCCACTTT	CASTPSGQGNSPLHF
TRBD2	TRBV19	.	TRBJ2-3	TGTGCCAGTAGTATGGGTTTCAGAGCGGGATCCACAGATACGCAGTATTTT	CASSMGFRAGSTDTQYF
.	TRBV6-5	.	TRBJ1-2	TGTGCCAGCCGAGGCAGGGAAGATGGCTACACCTTC	CASRGREDGYTF
.	TRBV6-6	once	TRBJ1-3	TGTGCCAGCAGCGGGACAGGAAACACCATATATTTT	CASSGTGNTIYF
TRBD1	TRBV5-1	.	TRBJ1-2	TGCGCCAGCAGCTCGGGACCTACCGGGACAGGGGATGGCTACACCTTC	CASSSGPTGTGDGYTF
TRBD1	TRBV5-6	.	TRBJ1-5	TGTGCCAGCAGCTTGGCCCTAACAGGGGATCAGCCCCAGCATTTT	CASSLALTGDQPQHF
TRBD1	TRBV19	.	TRBJ2-7	TGTGCCAGTAGTCCCAACAGGGGACCCGTTTCCTACGAGCAGTACTTC	CASSPNRGPVSYEQYF
.	TRBV24-1	.	TRBJ1-4	TGTGCCACCAGTGATTCCGGGATTAAACTGTTTTTT	CATSDSGIKLFF
.	TRBV7-6	.	TRBJ2-1	TGTGCCAGCAGCTTTGGCGAGGGTCGTGGGAATGAGCAGTTCTTC	CASSFGEGRGNEQFF
.	TRBV7-2	.	TRBJ1-2	TGTGCCAGCAAACCCTGGGGCAACTATGGCTACACCTTC	CASKPWGNYGYTF
TRBD1	TRBV24-1	.	TRBJ1-5	TGTGCCACCAGTGACTCCGACAGGGGAAATCAGCCCCAGCATTTT	CATSDSDRGNQPQHF
.	TRBV7-9	few	TRBJ1-1	TGTGCCAGCAGCTTAGTCGAGGGCCTCACTGAAGCTTTCTTT	CASSLVEGLTEAFF
.	TRBV19	.	TRBJ1-1	TGTGCCATCAGCAGGGGCGCGAACACTGAAGCTTTCTTT	CAISRGANTEAFF
.	TRBV9	few	TRBJ2-3	TGTGCCAGCAGCCCGGGGGACGGTACGCAGTATTTT	CASSPGDGTQYF
.	TRBV27	.	TRBJ1-5	TGTGCCAGCAGTTTAGAGGCCTATAGCAATCAGCCCCAGCATTTT	CASSLEAYSNQPQHF
.	TRBV9	.	TRBJ2-2	TGTGCCAGCAGCGTAGGTGGGAGGCCGCATCCCACCGGGGAGCTGTTTTTT	CASSVGGRPHPTGELFF
TRBD1	TRBV15	.	TRBJ2-2	TGTGCCACCAGCAGAGGTCGCCTGGACAGGCTTAACACCGGGGAGCTGTTTTTT	CATSRGRLDRLNTGELFF
TRBD2	TRBV27	once	TRBJ2-1	TGTGCCAGCAGGGAGACTAGCGGGGGGGCCGGGTCCTACAATGAGCAGTTCTTC	CASRETSGGAGSYNEQFF
.	TRBV24-1	.	TRBJ1-4	TGTGCCACCAGTGACAGGGCGGATAATGAAAAACTGTTTTTT	CATSDRADNEKLFF
TRBD1	TRBV30	few	TRBJ2-7	TGTGCCTGGGGCCGGACAGGGGTATCCTACGAGCAGTACTTC	CAWGRTGVSYEQYF
TRBD2	TRBV11-3	.	TRBJ2-2	TGTGCCAGCAGCTTAACCCTAGCGGGAGTATCCGGGGAGCTGTTTTTT	CASSLTLAGVSGELFF
TRBD2	TRBV5-1	.	TRBJ2-2	TGCGCCAGCAGCTCGCGAGCGGGGGGGAACACCGGGGAGCTGTTTTTT	CASSSRAGGNTGELFF
TRBD2	TRBV28	.	TRBJ2-7	TGTGCCAGCAGCTCTGCGGCTAGCGGGCTCCTTACCTCCTACGAGCAGTACTTC	CASSSAASGLLTSYEQYF
.	TRBV6-5	.	TRBJ1-1	TGTGCCAGCTGTCAGTCACCTTATATGAACACTGAAGCTTTCTTT	CASCQSPYMNTEAFF
.	TRBV11-2	.	TRBJ2-7	TGTGCCAGCAGCTCACGGCCCACGGGGGACAGACCCTACGAGCAGTACTTC	CASSSRPTGDRPYEQYF
.	TRBV12-3/TRBV12-4	.	TRBJ1-6	TGTGCCAGCAAGGACAGCTATAATTCACCCCTCCACTTT	CASKDSYNSPLHF
.	TRBV7-9	.	TRBJ1-5	TGTGCCAGCAGCTTAGGGACGGGGGAGCCCCAGCATTTT	CASSLGTGEPQHF
TRBD2	TRBV6-5	.	TRBJ2-3	TGTGCCAGCGCTATAGCGGGAGGGCAGACAGATACGCAGTATTTT	CASAIAGGQTDTQYF
TRBD1	TRBV5-4	.	TRBJ2-7	TGTGCCAGCAGCCGGGGGGACAGGGGCAACGAGCAGTACTTC	CASSRGDRGNEQYF
TRBD1	TRBV15	.	TRBJ1-5	TGTGCCACCCGGGACAGGGGTGAATGGAATCAGCCCCAGCATTTT	CATRDRGEWNQPQHF
.	TRBV6-1	.	TRBJ2-6	TGTGCCAGCAGTGAAGAGGGGCAGGGCGCCTCTGGGGCCAACGTCCTGACTTTC	CASSEEGQGASGANVLTF
TRBD1	TRBV2	.	TRBJ1-5	TGTGCCAGCAGTGAATTGGGACAGGGGACGGGACAGCCCCAGCATTTT	CASSELGQGTGQPQHF
.	TRBV5-1	.	TRBJ2-7	TGCGCCAGCAGCAATGGGCCGGGCCTAGCTGGCGACGAGCAGTACTTC	CASSNGPGLAGDEQYF
.	TRBV3-1/TRBV3-2	.	TRBJ1-2	TGTGCCAGCAGCCCCACCTCGGGTTTCTATGGCTACACCTTC	CASSPTSGFYGYTF
.	TRBV5-1	.	TRBJ2-6	TGCGCCAGCAGCTTGAACGGTGGGGCCAACGTCCTGACTTTC	CASSLNGGANVLTF
.	TRBV30	once	TRBJ1-6	TGTGCCTGGAGCGAGGGAGTTGGTAATTCACCCCTCCACTTT	CAWSEGVGNSPLHF
TRBD1	TRBV30	.	TRBJ1-4	TGTGCCTGGAGGGGACAGGGGGCAGGAACTAATGAAAAACTGTTTTTT	CAWRGQGAGTNEKLFF
TRBD1	TRBV6-5	.	TRBJ1-5	TGTGCCACCTCGACAGGGGGCTTCAATCAGCCCCAGCATTTT	CATSTGGFNQPQHF